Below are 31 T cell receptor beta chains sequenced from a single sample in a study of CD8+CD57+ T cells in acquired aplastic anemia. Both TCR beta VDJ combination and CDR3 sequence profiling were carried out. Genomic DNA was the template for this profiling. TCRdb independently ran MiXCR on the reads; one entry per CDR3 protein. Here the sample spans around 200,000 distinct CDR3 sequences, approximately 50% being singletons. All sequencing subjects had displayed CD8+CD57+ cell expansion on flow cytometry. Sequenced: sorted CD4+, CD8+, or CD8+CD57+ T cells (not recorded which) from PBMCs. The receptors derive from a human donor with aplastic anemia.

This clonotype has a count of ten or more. The CDR3 reads CASSVDRVNEQFF. The CDR3 bases are TGTGCCAGCAGTGTCGACAGGGTCAATGAGCAGTTCTTC. J is TRBJ2-1 and V is TRBV6-1; 7 positions agree with TRBD1. Per germline, CDR1 MNHNS and CDR2 SASEGT. V dropped 4 bases and J dropped 6; count of bases not matched to a gene: 3. CDR3 length equals 13 residues.

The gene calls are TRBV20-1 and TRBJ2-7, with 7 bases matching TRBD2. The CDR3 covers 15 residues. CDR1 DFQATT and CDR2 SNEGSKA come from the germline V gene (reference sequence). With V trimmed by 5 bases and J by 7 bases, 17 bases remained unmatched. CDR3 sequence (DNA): TGCAGTGCTGGAGGCTACAGGCTCCCGCGGGGGGAGCAGTACTTC. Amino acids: CSAGGYRLPRGEQYF.

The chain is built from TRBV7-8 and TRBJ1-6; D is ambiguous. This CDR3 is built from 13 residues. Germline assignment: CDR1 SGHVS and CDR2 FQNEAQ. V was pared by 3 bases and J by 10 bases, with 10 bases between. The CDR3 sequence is CASSFVEDSPLHF. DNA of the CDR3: TGTGCCAGCAGCTTCGTTGAGGACTCACCCCTCCACTTT. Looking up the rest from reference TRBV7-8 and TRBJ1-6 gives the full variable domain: GAGVSQSPRYKVAKRGQDVALRCDPISGHVSLFWYQQALGQGPEFLTYFQNEAQLDKSGLPSDRFFAERPEGSVSTLKIQRTQQEDSAVYLCASSFVEDSPLHFGNGTRLTVT.

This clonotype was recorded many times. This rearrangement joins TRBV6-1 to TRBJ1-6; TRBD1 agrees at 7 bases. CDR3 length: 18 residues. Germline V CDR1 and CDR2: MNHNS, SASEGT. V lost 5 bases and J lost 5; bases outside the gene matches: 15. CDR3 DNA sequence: TGTGCCAGCAGTCCAATACTCACAGGGGCGGCGCATAATTCACCCCTCCACTTT. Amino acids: CASSPILTGAAHNSPLHF.

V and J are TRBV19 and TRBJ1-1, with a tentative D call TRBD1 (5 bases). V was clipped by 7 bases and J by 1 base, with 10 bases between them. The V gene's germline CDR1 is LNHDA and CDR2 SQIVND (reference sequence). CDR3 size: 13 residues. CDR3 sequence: CASNGGTNTEAFF. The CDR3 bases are TGTGCCAGTAATGGGGGTACGAACACTGAAGCTTTCTTT.

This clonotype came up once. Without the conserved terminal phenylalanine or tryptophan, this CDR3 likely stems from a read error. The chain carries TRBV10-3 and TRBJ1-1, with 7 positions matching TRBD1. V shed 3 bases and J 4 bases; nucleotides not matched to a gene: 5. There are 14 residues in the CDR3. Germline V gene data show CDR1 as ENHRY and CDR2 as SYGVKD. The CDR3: CAISDRGKITEAFS. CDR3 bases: TGTGCCATCAGTGACAGGGGGAAGATCACTGAAGCTTTCTCT.

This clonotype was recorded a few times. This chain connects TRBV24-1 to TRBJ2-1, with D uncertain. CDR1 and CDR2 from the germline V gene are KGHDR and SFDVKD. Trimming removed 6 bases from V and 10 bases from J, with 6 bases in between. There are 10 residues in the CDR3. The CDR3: CATSYREQFF. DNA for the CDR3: TGTGCCACCAGTTACCGCGAGCAGTTCTTC.

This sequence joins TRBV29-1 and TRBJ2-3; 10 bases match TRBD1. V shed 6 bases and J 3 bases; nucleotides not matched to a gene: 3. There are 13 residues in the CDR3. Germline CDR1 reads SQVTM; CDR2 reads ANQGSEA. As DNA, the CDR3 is TGCAGCGTGGGACAGGGGCTGACAGATACGCAGTATTTT. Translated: CSVGQGLTDTQYF.

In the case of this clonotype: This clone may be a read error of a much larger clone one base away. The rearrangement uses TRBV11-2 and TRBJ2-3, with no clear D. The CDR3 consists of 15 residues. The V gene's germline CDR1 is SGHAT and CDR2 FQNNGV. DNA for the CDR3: TGTGCCAGCAGCTTAGATTGGCTAGGCTCAGATACGCATTATTTT. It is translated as CASSLDWLGSDTHYF.

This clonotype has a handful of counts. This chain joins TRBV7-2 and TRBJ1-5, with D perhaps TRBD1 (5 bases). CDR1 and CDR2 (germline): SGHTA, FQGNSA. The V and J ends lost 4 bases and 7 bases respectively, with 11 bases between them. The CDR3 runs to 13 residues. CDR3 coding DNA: TGTGCCAGCAGCTCCGGGGCGGGGCAGCCCCAGCATTTT. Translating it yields CASSSGAGQPQHF.

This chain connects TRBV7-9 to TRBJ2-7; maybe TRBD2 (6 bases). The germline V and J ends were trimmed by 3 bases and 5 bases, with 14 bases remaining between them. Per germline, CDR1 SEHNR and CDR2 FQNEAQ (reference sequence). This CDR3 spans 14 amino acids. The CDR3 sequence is CASSFTGVRDEQYF. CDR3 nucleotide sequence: TGTGCCAGCAGCTTTACGGGAGTTCGGGACGAGCAGTACTTC.

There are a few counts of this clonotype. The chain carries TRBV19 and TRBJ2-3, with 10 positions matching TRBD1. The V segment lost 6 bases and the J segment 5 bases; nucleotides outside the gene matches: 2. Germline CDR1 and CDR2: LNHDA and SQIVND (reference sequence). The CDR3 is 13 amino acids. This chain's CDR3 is CASRGTGEDTQYF. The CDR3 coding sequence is TGTGCCAGTAGAGGGACAGGGGAAGATACGCAGTATTTT.

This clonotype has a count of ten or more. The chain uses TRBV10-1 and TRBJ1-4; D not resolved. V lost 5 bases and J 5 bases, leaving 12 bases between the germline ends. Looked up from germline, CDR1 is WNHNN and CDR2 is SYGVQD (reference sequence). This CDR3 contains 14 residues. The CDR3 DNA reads TGCGCCAGCAGTTTAGGCGGAACGAATGAAAAACTGTTTTTT. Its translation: CASSLGGTNEKLFF.

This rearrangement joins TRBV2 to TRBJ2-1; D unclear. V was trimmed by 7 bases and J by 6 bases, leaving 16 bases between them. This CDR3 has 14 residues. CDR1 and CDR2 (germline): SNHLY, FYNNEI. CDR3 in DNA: TGTGCCAGCACCAAGGGCGTGGTGGGCAATGAGCAGTTCTTC. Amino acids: CASTKGVVGNEQFF.

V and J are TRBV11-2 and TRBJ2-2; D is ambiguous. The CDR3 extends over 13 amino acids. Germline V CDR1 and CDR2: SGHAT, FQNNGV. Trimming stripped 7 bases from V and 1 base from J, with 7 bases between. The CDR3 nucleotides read TGTGCCAGCATAGAAGTGAACACCGGGGAGCTGTTTTTT. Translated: CASIEVNTGELFF.

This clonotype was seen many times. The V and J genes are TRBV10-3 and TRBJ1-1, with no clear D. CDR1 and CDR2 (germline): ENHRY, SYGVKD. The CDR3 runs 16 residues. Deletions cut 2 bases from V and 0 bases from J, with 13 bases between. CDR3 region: CAISEGHDSMNTEAFF. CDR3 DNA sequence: TGTGCCATCAGTGAGGGTCACGACTCCATGAACACTGAAGCTTTCTTT.

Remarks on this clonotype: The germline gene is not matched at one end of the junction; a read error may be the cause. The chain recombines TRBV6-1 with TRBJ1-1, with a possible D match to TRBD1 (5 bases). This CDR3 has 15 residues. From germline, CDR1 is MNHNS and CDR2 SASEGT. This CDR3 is CVSSTLRGYTPEAFF. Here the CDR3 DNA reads TGTGTCAGCAGTACCTTAAGGGGATATACACCTGAAGCTTTCTTT.

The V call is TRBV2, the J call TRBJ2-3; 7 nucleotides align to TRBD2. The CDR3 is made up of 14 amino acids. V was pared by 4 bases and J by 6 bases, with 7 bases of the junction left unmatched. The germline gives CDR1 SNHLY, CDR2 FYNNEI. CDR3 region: CASSGEGRGDTQYF. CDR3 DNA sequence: TGTGCCAGCAGTGGGGAGGGAAGGGGTGATACGCAGTATTTT. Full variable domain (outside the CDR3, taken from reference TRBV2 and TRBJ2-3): EPEVTQTPSHQVTQMGQEVILRCVPISNHLYFYWYRQILGQKVEFLVSFYNNEISEKSEIFDDQFSVERPDGSNFTLKIRSTKLEDSAMYFCASSGEGRGDTQYFGPGTRLTVL.

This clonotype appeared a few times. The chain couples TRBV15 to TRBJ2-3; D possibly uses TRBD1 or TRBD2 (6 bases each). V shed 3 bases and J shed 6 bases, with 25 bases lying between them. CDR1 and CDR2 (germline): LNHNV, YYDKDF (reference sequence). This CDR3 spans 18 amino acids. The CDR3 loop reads CATSRGSITGTGGDTQYF. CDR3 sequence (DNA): TGTGCCACCAGCAGGGGAAGCATTACAGGGACTGGGGGGGATACGCAGTATTTT. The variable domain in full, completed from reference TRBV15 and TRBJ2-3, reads DAMVIQNPRYQVTQFGKPVTLSCSQTLNHNVMYWYQQKSSQAPKLLFHYYDKDFNNEADTPDNFQSRRPNTSFCFLDIRSPGLGDTAMYLCATSRGSITGTGGDTQYFGPGTRLTVL.

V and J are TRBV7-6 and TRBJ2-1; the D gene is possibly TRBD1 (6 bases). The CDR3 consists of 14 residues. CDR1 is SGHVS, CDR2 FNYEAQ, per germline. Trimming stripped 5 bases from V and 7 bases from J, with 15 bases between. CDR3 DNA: TGTGCCAGCAGCCTTCTTGGGACATCTAATGAGCAGTTCTTC. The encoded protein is CASSLLGTSNEQFF.

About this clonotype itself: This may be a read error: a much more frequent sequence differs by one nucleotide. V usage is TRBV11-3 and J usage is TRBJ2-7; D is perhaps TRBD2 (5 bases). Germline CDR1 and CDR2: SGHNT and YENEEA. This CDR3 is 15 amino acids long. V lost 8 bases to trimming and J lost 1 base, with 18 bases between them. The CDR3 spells CASGSGRGGSYEQYF. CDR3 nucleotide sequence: TGTGCCAGCGGCTCCGGACGGGGTGGGTCCTACGAGCAGTACTTC.

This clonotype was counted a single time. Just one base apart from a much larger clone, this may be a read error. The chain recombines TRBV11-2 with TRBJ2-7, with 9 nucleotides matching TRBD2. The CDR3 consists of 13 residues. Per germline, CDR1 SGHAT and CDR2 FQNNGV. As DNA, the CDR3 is TGTGCCAGCAGCTTAGCGGCGGGGGGGAGCTTTGACTTC. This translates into CASSLAAGGSFDF.

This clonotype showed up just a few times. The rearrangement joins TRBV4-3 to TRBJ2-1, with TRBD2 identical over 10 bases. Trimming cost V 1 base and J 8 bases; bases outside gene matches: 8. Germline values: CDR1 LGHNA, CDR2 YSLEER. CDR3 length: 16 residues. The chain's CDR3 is CASSQALAGAVDEQFF. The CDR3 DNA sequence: TGCGCCAGCAGCCAAGCCCTAGCGGGAGCGGTAGATGAGCAGTTCTTC.

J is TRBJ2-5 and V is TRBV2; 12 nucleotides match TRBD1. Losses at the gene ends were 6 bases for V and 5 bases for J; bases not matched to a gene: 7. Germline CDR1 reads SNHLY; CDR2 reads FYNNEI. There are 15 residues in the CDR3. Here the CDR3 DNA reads TGTGCCAGCAGAACCGGGACAGGGGGCGAGGAGACCCAGTACTTC. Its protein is CASRTGTGGEETQYF.

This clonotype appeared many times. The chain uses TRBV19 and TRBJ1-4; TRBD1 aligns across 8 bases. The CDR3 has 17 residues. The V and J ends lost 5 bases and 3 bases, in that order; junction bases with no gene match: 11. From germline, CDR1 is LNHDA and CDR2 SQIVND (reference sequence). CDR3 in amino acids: CASSARTGNRPNEKLFF. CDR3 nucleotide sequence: TGTGCCAGTAGTGCCAGGACAGGGAATCGGCCTAATGAAAAACTGTTTTTT.

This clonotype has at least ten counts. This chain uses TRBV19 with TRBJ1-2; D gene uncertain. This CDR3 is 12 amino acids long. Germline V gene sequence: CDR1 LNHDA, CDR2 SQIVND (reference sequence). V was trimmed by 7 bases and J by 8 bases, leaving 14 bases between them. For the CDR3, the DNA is TGTGCCAGTACCCCGCAGTTCGGGGGCTACACCTTC. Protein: CASTPQFGGYTF.

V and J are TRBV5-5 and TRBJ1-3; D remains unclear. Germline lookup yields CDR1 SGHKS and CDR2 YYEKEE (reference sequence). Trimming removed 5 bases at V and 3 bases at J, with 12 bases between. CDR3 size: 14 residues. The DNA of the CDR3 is TGTGCCAGCAGTTCCGGGCCCCGTGGAAACACCATATATTTT. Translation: CASSSGPRGNTIYF.

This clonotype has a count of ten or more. CDR3 sequence reads: CSAMLGQEFSPLHF. The CDR3 DNA reads TGCAGTGCAATGCTAGGACAGGAGTTTTCACCCCTCCACTTT. The rearrangement joins TRBV20-1 to TRBJ1-6, with 7 bases that match TRBD1. Trimming removed 6 bases from V and 9 bases from J; junction bases left unmatched: 11. The CDR3 consists of 14 residues. The V gene's germline CDR1 is DFQATT and CDR2 SNEGSKA (reference sequence).

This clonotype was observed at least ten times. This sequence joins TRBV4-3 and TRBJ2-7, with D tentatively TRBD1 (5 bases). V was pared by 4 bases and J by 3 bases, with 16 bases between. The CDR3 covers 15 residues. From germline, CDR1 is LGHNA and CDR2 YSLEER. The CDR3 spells CASSPQTDADYEQYF. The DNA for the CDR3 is TGCGCCAGCAGCCCCCAGACAGACGCCGACTACGAGCAGTACTTC.

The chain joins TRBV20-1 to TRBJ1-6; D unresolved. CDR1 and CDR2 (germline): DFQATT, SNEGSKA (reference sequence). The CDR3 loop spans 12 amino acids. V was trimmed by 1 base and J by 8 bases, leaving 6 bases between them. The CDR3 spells CSARVHDSPLHF. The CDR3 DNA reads TGCAGTGCTAGAGTCCACGATTCACCCCTCCACTTT.

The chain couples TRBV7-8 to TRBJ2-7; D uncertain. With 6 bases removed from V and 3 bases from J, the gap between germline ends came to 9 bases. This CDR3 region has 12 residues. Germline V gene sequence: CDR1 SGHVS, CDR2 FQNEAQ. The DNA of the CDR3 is TGTGCCAGCAGTACCATTCACTACGAGCAGTACTTC. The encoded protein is CASSTIHYEQYF.